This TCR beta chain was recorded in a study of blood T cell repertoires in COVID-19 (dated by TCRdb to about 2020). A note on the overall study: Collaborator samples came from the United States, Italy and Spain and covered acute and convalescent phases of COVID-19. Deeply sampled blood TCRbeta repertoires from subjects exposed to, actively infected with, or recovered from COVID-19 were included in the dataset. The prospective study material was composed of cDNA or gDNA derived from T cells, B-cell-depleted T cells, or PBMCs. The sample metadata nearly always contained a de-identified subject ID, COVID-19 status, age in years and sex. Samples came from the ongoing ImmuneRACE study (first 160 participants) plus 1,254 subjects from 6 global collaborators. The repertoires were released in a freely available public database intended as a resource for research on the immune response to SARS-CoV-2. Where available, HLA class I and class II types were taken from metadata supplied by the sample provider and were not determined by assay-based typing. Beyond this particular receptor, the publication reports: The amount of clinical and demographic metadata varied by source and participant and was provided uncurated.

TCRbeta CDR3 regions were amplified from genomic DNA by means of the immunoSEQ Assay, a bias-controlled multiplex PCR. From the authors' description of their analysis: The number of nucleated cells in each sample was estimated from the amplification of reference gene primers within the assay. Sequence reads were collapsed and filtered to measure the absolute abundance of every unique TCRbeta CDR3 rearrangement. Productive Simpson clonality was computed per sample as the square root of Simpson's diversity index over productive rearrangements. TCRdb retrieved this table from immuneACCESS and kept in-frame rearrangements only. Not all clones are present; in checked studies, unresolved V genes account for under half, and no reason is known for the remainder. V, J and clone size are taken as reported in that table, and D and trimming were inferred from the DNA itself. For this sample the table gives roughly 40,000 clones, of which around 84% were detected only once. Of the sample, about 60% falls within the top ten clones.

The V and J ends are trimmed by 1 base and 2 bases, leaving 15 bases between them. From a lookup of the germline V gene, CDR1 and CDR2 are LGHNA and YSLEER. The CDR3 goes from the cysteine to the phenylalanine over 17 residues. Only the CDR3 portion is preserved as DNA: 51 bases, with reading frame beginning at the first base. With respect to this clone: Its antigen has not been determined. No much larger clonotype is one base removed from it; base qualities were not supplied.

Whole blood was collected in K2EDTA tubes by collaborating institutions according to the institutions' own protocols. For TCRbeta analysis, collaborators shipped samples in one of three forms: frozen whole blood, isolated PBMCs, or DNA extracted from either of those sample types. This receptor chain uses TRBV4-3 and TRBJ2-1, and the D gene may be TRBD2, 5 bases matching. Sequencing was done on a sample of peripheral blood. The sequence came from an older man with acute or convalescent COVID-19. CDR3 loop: CASSQVSPGSAYNEQFF. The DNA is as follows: TGCGCCAGCAGCCAAGTCTCTCCGGGATCTGCCTACAATGAGCAGTTCTTC.